This TCR beta chain came from a study of control samples from healthy donors and cancer patients. This clone appeared a single time. At one of its ends the junction is not consistent with the germline gene, which may arise from a read error. The assay was immunoSEQ multiplex PCR, and TCRdb's table has in-frame clones only and misses some. The repertoire has approximately 210,000 clones, over 80% of them found once; the top ten carry 1.8%. The CDR3 consists of 12 residues. Looked up from germline, CDR1 is LGHDT and CDR2 is YNNKEL (reference sequence). The sample consisted of blood. The chain joins TRBV3-1 (or the pseudogene TRBV3-2) to TRBJ2-2; D may be TRBD2 (5 bases). The sequence derives from a man aged 30-40 years in good health. DNA for the CDR3: TGTGCCAGCAGCCAAGCTCGACGGGGAGCTGTTTTT. Amino acid sequence: CASSQARRGAVF.